What follows are 6 T cell receptor beta chains derived from one specimen sequenced in a study of shared clonotypes between healthy human individuals. Assay used: immunoSEQ multiplex PCR; TCRdb lists only in-frame clones, some missing. This sample has some 1.5 million clones, with roughly 97% found just once. Source material: naive CD4+ T cells sorted from blood. Subset described: CD45RA+ positively selected. Receptors originate from a man aged 25 to 40 in good health.

The chain recombines TRBV5-1 with TRBJ2-3; possible D gene TRBD1, 5 bases. The V end was cut by 4 bases, the J end by 2 bases, with 8 bases between. The CDR3 consists of 13 residues. The germline V gene encodes CDR1 SGHRS and CDR2 YFSETQ. CDR3 loop: CASSEGDTDTQYF. The CDR3 nucleotides are TGCGCCAGCAGCGAAGGGGACACAGATACGCAGTATTTT. The full variable domain, in which reference TRBV5-1 and TRBJ2-3 provide the parts outside the CDR3, is KAGVTQTPRYLIKTRGQQVTLSCSPISGHRSVSWYQQTPGQGLQFLFEYFSETQRNKGNFPGRFSGRQFSNSRSEMNVSTLELGDSALYLCASSEGDTDTQYFGPGTRLTVL.

The chain links TRBV29-1 to TRBJ2-3, with D perhaps TRBD2 (6 bases). This CDR3 has 13 amino acids. Trimming removed 5 bases from V and 1 base from J, with 10 bases in between. In germline, CDR1 is SQVTM, CDR2 ANQGSEA. The CDR3 nucleotides are TGCAGCGTTCGCCCGGGGGGCACAGATACGCAGTATTTT. Translating it yields CSVRPGGTDTQYF.

Only one count was recorded for this clone. This chain connects TRBV27 to TRBJ2-1; D perhaps matches TRBD2 (7 bases). The ends were cut back, 3 bases at V and 3 bases at J, with 15 bases in the middle. Germline lookup yields CDR1 MNHEY and CDR2 SMNVEV (reference sequence). The CDR3 loop spans 16 amino acids. This CDR3 reads CASSFLTGRVYNEQFF. The CDR3 DNA follows: TGTGCCAGCAGTTTCCTTACAGGGAGGGTCTACAATGAGCAGTTCTTC.

The chain recombines TRBV5-6 with TRBJ1-1, with D perhaps matching TRBD1 (6 bases). Looked up from germline, CDR1 is SGHDT and CDR2 is YYEEEE. Trimming cost V 0 bases and J 3 bases, with 12 bases left between them. CDR3 length equals 15 residues. CDR3 DNA sequence: TGTGCCAGCAGCTTGGATGGGGGGCGATACACTGAAGCTTTCTTT. It specifies CASSLDGGRYTEAFF.

The V and J genes are TRBV7-6 and TRBJ2-5, with TRBD2 matching 8 bases. J was trimmed by 1 base and V by 4 bases; bases with no gene match: 8. The germline gives CDR1 SGHVS, CDR2 FNYEAQ. The CDR3 spans 16 residues. Here the CDR3 reads CASSSFTGRAQETQYF. CDR3 DNA: TGTGCCAGCAGCTCCTTCACCGGGAGGGCCCAAGAGACCCAGTACTTC.

The V and J genes are TRBV7-6 and TRBJ2-7, with no clear D. Germline V CDR1 and CDR2: SGHVS, FNYEAQ. This CDR3 comprises 14 residues. V was cut by 5 bases and J by 3 bases, with 14 bases left in between. CDR3 amino acids: CASSRAHRDYEQYF. The CDR3 DNA is TGTGCCAGCAGCCGAGCCCACAGAGACTACGAGCAGTACTTC.